These 19 T cell receptor beta chains share one sample of origin, sequenced in a study of response to subunit inactivated influenza vaccine. Each CDR3 protein gets one entry after TCRdb re-called the RT-PCR reads with MiXCR. The table shows some 520,000 distinct CDR3 sequences, with approximately 15% occurring only once. Sequencing was performed on CD4+ T cells sorted from PBMCs, taken around 25 months after vaccination. All receptors derive from a man aged 50-75 years who received an inactivated influenza vaccine.

This clonotype was detected a few times. The chain combines TRBV20-1 with TRBJ1-1, with 7 positions matching TRBD1. The CDR3 runs 15 residues. The junction had 12 bases not matched to a gene; V was cut back by 3 bases and J by 5 bases. Germline CDR1 DFQATT, CDR2 SNEGSKA (reference sequence). The CDR3 sequence is CSASFGGQVRTEAFF. The CDR3 DNA follows: TGCAGTGCTAGTTTCGGCGGACAGGTTAGGACTGAAGCTTTCTTT.

This clonotype was observed once. The chain has TRBV3-1 and TRBJ2-1; D uncertain. Trimming removed 4 bases from V and 9 bases from J, with 13 bases in between. This CDR3 has 13 amino acids. Germline V lookup: CDR1 LGHDT, CDR2 YNNKEL (reference sequence). The CDR3 nucleotides read TGTGCCAGCAGCCCCGAGTGGTTTACTGAGCAGTTCTTC. This sequence encodes CASSPEWFTEQFF.

In this sample, this clonotype turned up a few times. This chain connects TRBV21-1 to TRBJ1-3. TRBV21-1 is designated a pseudogene. This CDR3 is 17 amino acids long. This CDR3 reads CASSENVGQSLIHTIYF. The DNA for the CDR3 is TGTGCCAGCAGCGAAAACGTCGGCCAGAGTCTCATACACACCATATATTTT.

This chain links TRBV28 with TRBJ2-2; no firm D call. CDR1 MDHEN and CDR2 SYDVKM come from the germline V gene. This CDR3 comprises 14 residues. V lost 7 bases and J lost 0, with 9 bases in between. The CDR3 loop is CASNTPANTGELFF. As DNA, the CDR3 is TGTGCCAGCAATACTCCTGCGAACACCGGGGAGCTGTTTTTT. The full variable domain, in which reference TRBV28 and TRBJ2-2 provide the parts outside the CDR3, is DVKVTQSSRYLVKRTGEKVFLECVQDMDHENMFWYRQDPGLGLRLIYFSYDVKMKEKGDIPEGYSVSREKKERFSLILESASTNQTSMYLCASNTPANTGELFFGEGSRLTVL.

The chain recombines TRBV4-1 with TRBJ1-5; unclear D gene. The CDR3 runs 13 residues. With 1 base removed from V and 5 bases from J, the gap between germline ends came to 6 bases. Germline CDR1 reads MGHRA; CDR2 reads YSYEKL. The CDR3 spells CASSQAAYQPQHF. The CDR3 region has the DNA TGCGCCAGCAGCCAAGCAGCGTATCAGCCCCAGCATTTT.

The chain joins TRBV7-2 to TRBJ2-7, with D perhaps TRBD2 (6 bases). The V gene lost 1 base and the J gene lost 2 bases, with 12 bases spanning the gap. Germline values: CDR1 SGHTA, CDR2 FQGNSA. The CDR3 length is 15 residues. The CDR3 loop reads CASSLGAGLTYEQYF. The CDR3 DNA sequence: TGTGCCAGCAGCTTAGGGGCGGGACTCACCTACGAGCAGTACTTC.

This clonotype was seen a few times. V gene TRBV7-2 combines with J gene TRBJ2-1; possibly TRBD1 for D (5 bases). The CDR3 spans 12 residues. The germline V gene has CDR1 SGHTA and CDR2 FQGNSA. Deletions cut 5 bases from V and 8 bases from J, with 10 bases between. CDR3 sequence: CASSPQGDEQFF. The CDR3 coding sequence is TGTGCCAGCAGCCCCCAAGGGGATGAGCAGTTCTTC.

This clonotype was counted a few times. This sequence joins TRBV28 and TRBJ1-6; tentatively, D is TRBD1 (6 bases). Germline assignment: CDR1 MDHEN and CDR2 SYDVKM. V lost 4 bases and J 5 bases, leaving 9 bases between the germline ends. This CDR3 comprises 14 residues. The CDR3 region is CASSWGPNNSPLHF. In DNA form, the CDR3 reads TGTGCCAGCAGTTGGGGGCCTAATAATTCACCCCTCCACTTT. The full variable domain, its missing parts supplied by reference TRBV28 and TRBJ1-6, is DVKVTQSSRYLVKRTGEKVFLECVQDMDHENMFWYRQDPGLGLRLIYFSYDVKMKEKGDIPEGYSVSREKKERFSLILESASTNQTSMYLCASSWGPNNSPLHFGNGTRLTVT.

This clonotype was observed a handful of times. The chain is built from TRBV4-1 and TRBJ2-3; 9 bases map to TRBD1. The CDR3 spans 15 residues. V was clipped by 2 bases and J by 5 bases; unmatched bases: 5. CDR1 is MGHRA, CDR2 YSYEKL, per germline. Here the CDR3 DNA reads TGCGCCAGCAGCCAATCGGGACAGGGCCTAGATACGCAGTATTTT. Protein product: CASSQSGQGLDTQYF.

This clonotype was recorded only once. This rearrangement joins TRBV3-1 to TRBJ2-7, with a possible D match to TRBD2 (6 bases). The CDR3 sequence is 15 residues long. The V gene lost 5 bases and the J gene lost 0 bases, with 14 bases spanning the gap. CDR1 is LGHDT and CDR2 is YNNKEL in the germline V gene (reference sequence). The CDR3, as DNA: TGTGCCAGCAGCAGATCTAGCGTCTACTCCTACGAGCAGTACTTC. Protein product: CASSRSSVYSYEQYF.

This clonotype was seen a handful of times. The chain joins TRBV5-4 to TRBJ2-2; 7 bases agree with TRBD1. Losses at the gene ends were 4 bases for V and 4 bases for J; bases not matched to a gene: 7. Germline V gene lookup returns CDR1 SGHNT and CDR2 YYREEE (reference sequence). The CDR3 is 15 amino acids. This CDR3 reads CASSRGAGGTGELFF. CDR3 bases: TGTGCCAGCAGCAGAGGCGCAGGGGGCACCGGGGAGCTGTTTTTT.

The rearrangement links TRBV3-1 to TRBJ1-1; D might be TRBD1 (5 bases). Trimming removed 4 bases from V and 5 bases from J, with 14 bases in between. The V gene's germline CDR1 is LGHDT and CDR2 YNNKEL (reference sequence). CDR3 size: 14 residues. The CDR3 sequence is CASSLGQMGTEAFF. In DNA form, the CDR3 reads TGTGCCAGCAGCCTAGGACAAATGGGTACTGAAGCTTTCTTT.

The V call is TRBV29-1, the J call TRBJ2-5; a weak D match, TRBD1 (6 bases). Looked up from germline, CDR1 is SQVTM and CDR2 is ANQGSEA. The V and J ends lost 5 bases and 2 bases respectively, with 21 bases between them. CDR3 length: 16 amino acids. In DNA form, the CDR3 reads TGCAGCGTTTGGAGTTACAGGGAACGGTCTCAAGAGACCCAGTACTTC. Encoded protein: CSVWSYRERSQETQYF.

The chain links TRBV28 to TRBJ2-3; 10 bases map to TRBD2. Per the germline V gene, CDR1 is MDHEN and CDR2 is SYDVKM. This CDR3 is 15 amino acids long. The J segment lost 8 bases and the V segment lost 6 bases, leaving 11 bases of the junction unmatched. The CDR3 DNA reads TGTGCCAGCAGCTATAGCGGGAGGAGGGGGAGTACGCAGTATTTT. Translated, it gives CASSYSGRRGSTQYF. Full variable domain (outside the CDR3, taken from reference TRBV28 and TRBJ2-3): DVKVTQSSRYLVKRTGEKVFLECVQDMDHENMFWYRQDPGLGLRLIYFSYDVKMKEKGDIPEGYSVSREKKERFSLILESASTNQTSMYLCASSYSGRRGSTQYFGPGTRLTVL.

This clonotype has a handful of counts. This chain links TRBV9 with TRBJ2-2, with TRBD2 identical over 9 bases. The germline CDR1 and CDR2 sequences are SGDLS and YYNGEE. The CDR3 loop spans 16 amino acids. After removal of 2 bases from V and 1 base from J, the junction contained 3 bases not matched to a gene. CDR3 sequence reads: CASSVASGKNTGELFF. The CDR3 nucleotides read TGTGCCAGCAGCGTGGCTAGCGGGAAGAACACCGGGGAGCTGTTTTTT. Together with reference TRBV9 and TRBJ2-2, the CDR3 gives the full variable domain: DSGVTQTPKHLITATGQRVTLRCSPRSGDLSVYWYQQSLDQGLQFLIQYYNGEERAKGNILERFSAQQFPDLHSELNLSSLELGDSALYFCASSVASGKNTGELFFGEGSRLTVL.

This clonotype was observed a few times. The chain's CDR3 is CASSLASVYTYEQYF. The CDR3 DNA reads as TGTGCCAGCAGCTTAGCTAGCGTATATACCTACGAGCAGTACTTC. This chain links TRBV7-2 with TRBJ2-7; possibly TRBD2 for D (5 bases). V was pared by 0 bases and J by 2 bases, with 11 bases between. CDR3 length: 15 residues. The germline gives CDR1 SGHTA, CDR2 FQGNSA.

This clonotype turned up a few times. The chain combines TRBV5-1 with TRBJ1-1; D is unresolved. The germline gives CDR1 SGHRS, CDR2 YFSETQ. CDR3 length: 15 residues. With 2 bases removed from V and 0 bases from J, the gap between germline ends came to 11 bases. This chain's CDR3 is CASSLTSNMNTEAFF. Here the CDR3 DNA reads TGCGCCAGCAGCTTAACAAGTAATATGAACACTGAAGCTTTCTTT.

V is TRBV2 and J is TRBJ2-5, with D tentatively TRBD2 (6 bases). Germline CDR1 SNHLY, CDR2 FYNNEI. Trimming stripped 6 bases from V and 1 base from J, with 18 bases between. The CDR3 runs to 16 residues. CDR3 coding DNA: TGTGCCAGCAGGGGGGGAAGGGCCAGGGCCCAAGAGACCCAGTACTTC. This codes for CASRGGRARAQETQYF.

The genes are TRBV10-3 and TRBJ2-7, with 8 bases aligning to TRBD2. V dropped 10 bases and J dropped 2; count of bases not matched to a gene: 7. The length of the CDR3 is 13 residues. The V gene's germline CDR1 is ENHRY and CDR2 SYGVKD. The CDR3 reads CATQSGGTYEQYF. DNA for the CDR3: TGTGCCACTCAGTCGGGAGGGACCTACGAGCAGTACTTC.